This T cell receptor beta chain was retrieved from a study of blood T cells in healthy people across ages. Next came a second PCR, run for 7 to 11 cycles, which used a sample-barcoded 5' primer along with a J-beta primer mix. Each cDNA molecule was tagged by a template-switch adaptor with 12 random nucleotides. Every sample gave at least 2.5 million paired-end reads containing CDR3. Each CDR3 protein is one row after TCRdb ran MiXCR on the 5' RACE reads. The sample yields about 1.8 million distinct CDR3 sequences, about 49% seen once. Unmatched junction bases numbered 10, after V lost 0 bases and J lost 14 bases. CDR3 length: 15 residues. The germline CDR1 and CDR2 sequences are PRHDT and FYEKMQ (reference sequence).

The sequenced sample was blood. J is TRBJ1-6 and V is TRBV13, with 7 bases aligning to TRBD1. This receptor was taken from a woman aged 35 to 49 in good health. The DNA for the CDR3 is TGTGCCAGCAGCTTAGGGCCTACAGGGGCCGCAGCCCTCCACTTT. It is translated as CASSLGPTGAAALHF.